Each of the 9 T cell receptor beta chains below was sequenced from the same sample in a study of T-cell memory formation after mild COVID-19. MiXCR, run by TCRdb on the 5' RACE reads, gives a single entry per CDR3 protein. The table has approximately 180,000 distinct CDR3 sequences, approximately 16% seen once; the top ten hold about 2.1%. Sequencing was done on a sample of PBMCs or a T cell subset sorted from them (not recorded which). The receptors derive from an adult woman who had mild COVID-19 (a few samples of this study predate the infection). Cell type and time point are not known.

The chain joins TRBV7-9 to TRBJ1-1, with unresolved D. Germline V gene sequence: CDR1 SEHNR, CDR2 FQNEAQ (reference sequence). This CDR3 has 11 residues. The germline V and J ends were trimmed by 3 bases and 11 bases, with 10 bases remaining between them. The DNA for the CDR3 is TGTGCCAGCAGCTTGAACACTGGGGCTTTCTTT. The encoded protein is CASSLNTGAFF.

The rearrangement links TRBV27 to TRBJ2-5; D might be TRBD1 (5 bases). V was shortened by 8 bases and J by 5 bases, with 18 bases between the two germline ends. CDR1 and CDR2 (germline): MNHEY, SMNVEV (reference sequence). The CDR3 contains 14 residues. The CDR3 DNA reads TGTGCCAGCGGCCGACAGACCACTCAGGAGACCCAGTACTTC. It yields the protein CASGRQTTQETQYF.

This clonotype was detected ten times or more. The gene calls are TRBV6-2 or TRBV6-3 and TRBJ2-7, with 7 bases aligning to TRBD2. This CDR3 contains 16 residues. After removal of 4 bases from V and 2 bases from J, the junction contained 11 bases not matched to a gene. The V gene's germline CDR1 is MNHEY and CDR2 SVGEGT. The CDR3 DNA is TGTGCCAGCAGTTCTACGTCTAGCGGAGGGACCTACGAGCAGTACTTC. It encodes CASSSTSSGGTYEQYF.

In this sample, this clonotype turned up a few times. The CDR3 sequence: CSARTGLAKASDTQYF. The CDR3 nucleotides are TGCAGTGCTAGAACCGGACTAGCCAAGGCCTCGGATACGCAGTATTTT. This chain uses TRBV20-1 with TRBJ2-3; 8 bases are a match to TRBD2. Germline V gene data show CDR1 as DFQATT and CDR2 as SNEGSKA (reference sequence). The CDR3 sequence is 16 residues long. Trimming took 2 bases from V and 6 from J; bases not matched to a gene: 13.

The chain couples TRBV7-9 to TRBJ2-7; the match to TRBD2 covers 7 bases. The CDR3 is 15 residues long. The trim removed 2 bases at V and 0 bases at J, leaving 4 bases unmatched. From germline, CDR1 is SEHNR and CDR2 FQNEAQ (reference sequence). The CDR3 DNA follows: TGTGCCAGCAGCTTAAGAGCGGGACCCTCCTACGAGCAGTACTTC. This gives the protein CASSLRAGPSYEQYF.

CDR3 coding DNA: TGTGCCAGCAGCCAAGATATGAGTTTCTATGGCTACACCTTC. Translated: CASSQDMSFYGYTF. The V call is TRBV3-1, the J call TRBJ1-2; D is ambiguous. Per the germline V gene, CDR1 is LGHDT and CDR2 is YNNKEL (reference sequence). The V end lost 0 bases, the J end lost 4 bases, and 9 bases lay between the germline ends. The CDR3 extends over 14 amino acids.

This clonotype occurred a few times. This rearrangement joins TRBV5-1 to TRBJ2-3; TRBD1 might be the D (6 bases). The V gene's germline CDR1 is SGHRS and CDR2 YFSETQ. V lost 2 bases and J 4 bases, leaving 14 bases between the germline ends. The CDR3 spans 15 residues. CDR3 region: CASSFADRPADTQYF. DNA of the CDR3: TGCGCCAGCAGCTTCGCCGACAGGCCGGCAGATACGCAGTATTTT. The variable domain in full, with the rest retrieved from reference TRBV5-1 and TRBJ2-3, is KAGVTQTPRYLIKTRGQQVTLSCSPISGHRSVSWYQQTPGQGLQFLFEYFSETQRNKGNFPGRFSGRQFSNSRSEMNVSTLELGDSALYLCASSFADRPADTQYFGPGTRLTVL.

J is TRBJ2-5 and V is TRBV5-3; unclear D gene. TRBV5-3 is placed among ORFs of uncertain function. Trimming removed 4 bases from V and 5 bases from J, with 15 bases in between. This CDR3 has 14 amino acids. The CDR3 DNA follows: TGTGCCAGAAGCCTATCCTCGGGCCGGGAGACCCAGTACTTC. The encoded protein is CARSLSSGRETQYF.

A few counts support this clonotype. V usage is TRBV12-3 or TRBV12-4 and J usage is TRBJ2-5; 10 bases are shared with TRBD1. CDR3 length: 17 residues. With V trimmed by 5 bases and J by 2 bases, 11 bases remained unmatched. CDR3 amino acids: CASSLTPGQGIQETQYF. In DNA, the CDR3 is TGTGCCAGCAGTCTGACTCCGGGACAGGGGATTCAAGAGACCCAGTACTTC.